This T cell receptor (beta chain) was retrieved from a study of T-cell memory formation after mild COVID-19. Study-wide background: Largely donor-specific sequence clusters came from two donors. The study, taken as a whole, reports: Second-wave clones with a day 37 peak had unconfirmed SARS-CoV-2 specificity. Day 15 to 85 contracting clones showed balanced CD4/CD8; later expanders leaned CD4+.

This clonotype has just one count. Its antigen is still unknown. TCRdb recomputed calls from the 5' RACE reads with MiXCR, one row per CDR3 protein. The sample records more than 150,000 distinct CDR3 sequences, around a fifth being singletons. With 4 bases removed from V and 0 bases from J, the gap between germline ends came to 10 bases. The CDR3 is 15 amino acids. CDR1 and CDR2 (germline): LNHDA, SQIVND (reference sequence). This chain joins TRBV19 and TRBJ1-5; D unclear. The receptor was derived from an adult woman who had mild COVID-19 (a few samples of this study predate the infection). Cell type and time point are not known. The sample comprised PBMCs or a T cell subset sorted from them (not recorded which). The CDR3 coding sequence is TGTGCCAGTAGTAAAGGGTTCCATAGCAATCAGCCCCAGCATTTT. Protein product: CASSKGFHSNQPQHF.